A single sample gave rise to the 24 T cell receptor beta chains below, sequenced in a study of blood T cells in healthy people across ages. Next came a second PCR, run for about 7 to 12 cycles, which used a sample-barcoded 5' primer along with a J-beta primer mix. TCRdb used MiXCR to reprocess the 5' RACE reads, holding one entry per CDR3 protein. The sample carries almost 1 million distinct CDR3 sequences, about 51% recorded once. Material for sequencing was blood. Receptors originate from a woman aged 60 to 75 in good health.

The chain carries TRBV14 and TRBJ2-7, with a possible D match to TRBD1 (5 bases). The CDR3 consists of 13 residues. Looked up from germline, CDR1 is SGHDN and CDR2 is FVKESK. V was clipped by 5 bases and J by 3 bases, with 11 bases between them. The DNA for the CDR3 is TGTGCCAGCAGCGATTTAGGACACTACGAGCAGTACTTC. It codes for CASSDLGHYEQYF.

The V and J genes are TRBV6-2 or TRBV6-3 and TRBJ2-1, with D hard to call. Per germline, CDR1 MNHEY and CDR2 SVGEGT. Trimming cost V 1 base and J 0 bases, with 10 bases left between them. This CDR3 region has 16 residues. The DNA of the CDR3 is TGTGCCAGCAGTTACTATTTCCCTAGCTCCTACAATGAGCAGTTCTTC. It is translated as CASSYYFPSSYNEQFF.

This clonotype has a handful of counts. Here the CDR3 reads CASSSRGNYEQYF. The CDR3 coding sequence is TGCGCCAGCAGCAGCAGAGGGAACTACGAGCAGTACTTC. The chain employs TRBV5-1 and TRBJ2-7, with D tentatively TRBD2 (5 bases). The CDR3 is 13 amino acids. Germline V gene sequence: CDR1 SGHRS, CDR2 YFSETQ. Between the trimmed V and J ends, which lost 4 bases and 3 bases, there was a span of 11 bases. Supplemented by reference TRBV5-1 and TRBJ2-7, the full variable domain reads KAGVTQTPRYLIKTRGQQVTLSCSPISGHRSVSWYQQTPGQGLQFLFEYFSETQRNKGNFPGRFSGRQFSNSRSEMNVSTLELGDSALYLCASSSRGNYEQYFGPGTRLTVT.

The chain has TRBV6-2 or TRBV6-3 and TRBJ2-5, with 9 positions matching TRBD2. Germline V lookup: CDR1 MNHEY, CDR2 SVGEGT. The length of the CDR3 is 14 residues. With V trimmed by 6 bases and J by 4 bases, 6 bases remained unmatched. This CDR3 reads CASSRTSVLETQYF. As DNA, the CDR3 is TGTGCCAGCAGCCGGACTAGCGTTTTAGAGACCCAGTACTTC.

There are a few counts of this clonotype. The chain uses TRBV29-1 and TRBJ2-7; maybe TRBD2 (6 bases). The CDR3 has 12 amino acids. The germline gives CDR1 SQVTM, CDR2 ANQGSEA. Trimming shortened V by 5 bases and J by 1 base, and 9 bases separated the two germline ends. CDR3 protein: CSVTEGSYEQYF. CDR3 DNA: TGCAGCGTTACGGAGGGGTCCTACGAGCAGTACTTC.

This clonotype was counted once. The chain carries TRBV29-1 and TRBJ1-1; D is uncertain. V dropped 4 bases and J dropped 0 bases, with 9 bases sitting between them. The CDR3 is 13 amino acids. CDR1 and CDR2 from the germline V gene are SQVTM and ANQGSEA. The CDR3 protein is CSVGVELNTEAFF. CDR3 nucleotide sequence: TGCAGCGTTGGGGTGGAACTGAACACTGAAGCTTTCTTT. The variable domain in full, with the rest retrieved from reference TRBV29-1 and TRBJ1-1, is SAVISQKPSRDICQRGTSLTIQCQVDSQVTMMFWYRQQPGQSLTLIATANQGSEATYESGFVIDKFPISRPNLTFSTLTVSNMSPEDSSIYLCSVGVELNTEAFFGQGTRLTVV.

The chain couples TRBV7-9 to TRBJ2-6, with D possibly being TRBD2 (6 bases). Trimming took 1 base from V and 4 from J, leaving 11 bases between them. The germline V gene has CDR1 SEHNR and CDR2 FQNEAQ (reference sequence). The CDR3 covers 16 residues. CDR3: CASSLGGVRGANVLTF. For the CDR3, the DNA is TGTGCCAGCAGCTTAGGGGGGGTGAGAGGGGCCAACGTCCTGACTTTC.

This chain joins TRBV20-1 and TRBJ2-3; TRBD2 aligns across 11 bases. V shed 2 bases and J 6 bases; nucleotides not matched to a gene: 10. There are 16 residues in the CDR3. Germline assignment: CDR1 DFQATT and CDR2 SNEGSKA (reference sequence). The CDR3 nucleotides read TGCAGTGCTAGACTAGCGGGAGGCCACTATCTGGATACGCAGTATTTT. Amino acids: CSARLAGGHYLDTQYF.

Only a few counts were recorded for this clonotype. The rearrangement links TRBV6-2 or TRBV6-3 to TRBJ2-1; 10 nucleotides match TRBD2. After removal of 5 bases from V and 0 bases from J, the junction contained 7 bases not matched to a gene. The CDR3 consists of 17 residues. The V gene's germline CDR1 is MNHEY and CDR2 SVGEGT. The CDR3 DNA reads as TGTGCCAGCAGTACATCCCCTAGCGGGAGCTCCTACAATGAGCAGTTCTTC. Its translation: CASSTSPSGSSYNEQFF.

This clonotype was seen only once. The gene calls are TRBV11-2 and TRBJ2-5; the D gene is possibly TRBD2 (6 bases). V was shortened by 4 bases and J by 3 bases, with 15 bases between the two germline ends. Looked up from germline, CDR1 is SGHAT and CDR2 is FQNNGV. The CDR3 runs 15 residues. CDR3 coding DNA: TGTGCCAGCAGCTCCTCACGCGCTAGCGAAGAGACCCAGTACTTC. Translated: CASSSSRASEETQYF.

This clonotype was counted between two and nine times. CDR3 nucleotides: TGTGCCAGCAGTTACGGGAGAGAAGAGACCCAGTACTTC. Translated: CASSYGREETQYF. The V gene is TRBV6-2 or TRBV6-3, the J gene TRBJ2-5; tentatively, D is TRBD2 (5 bases). Germline assignment: CDR1 MNHEY and CDR2 SVGEGT. V shed 2 bases and J shed 3 bases, with 7 bases lying between them. The CDR3 sequence is 13 residues long.

This clonotype was seen many times. This sequence joins TRBV27 and TRBJ2-3; D gene unclear. The germline gives CDR1 MNHEY, CDR2 SMNVEV (reference sequence). V dropped 3 bases and J dropped 5 bases, with 6 bases sitting between them. The CDR3 totals 12 residues. The CDR3, as DNA: TGTGCCAGCAGTTTGTTCGGAGATACGCAGTATTTT. Amino acid sequence: CASSLFGDTQYF.

The V and J genes are TRBV20-1 and TRBJ2-2, with 7 bases identical to TRBD1. V was clipped by 3 bases and J by 1 base; unmatched bases: 2. The CDR3 is 14 residues long. Germline CDR1 DFQATT, CDR2 SNEGSKA (reference sequence). For the CDR3, the DNA is TGCAGTGCTAGGCGGACAGGGAACACCGGGGAGCTGTTTTTT. This gives the protein CSARRTGNTGELFF.

The chain carries TRBV20-1 and TRBJ2-7; D remains unclear. Trimming pared 5 bases from V and 0 bases from J, leaving 5 bases between. CDR3 length equals 11 residues. The germline V gene encodes CDR1 DFQATT and CDR2 SNEGSKA (reference sequence). The CDR3: CSAWTSYEQYF. The CDR3 DNA is TGCAGTGCTTGGACCTCCTACGAGCAGTACTTC.

The chain uses TRBV4-2 and TRBJ2-3; 7 bases align to TRBD2. The germline V gene has CDR1 LGHNA and CDR2 YNFKEQ. The CDR3 totals 13 residues. V trimming: 11 bases; J trimming: 3 bases; junction bases outside the gene matches: 8. CDR3 nucleotides: TGTGCCCGAAAGAGGGAGGGGACAGATACGCAGTATTTT. This codes for CARKREGTDTQYF.

This clonotype is a singleton in its sample. At one end, the junction sequence differs from germline, possibly due to a read error. The CDR3 region has the DNA TGTGCCTGCAGCCGGCAAGAGACCCAGTACTTC. Translation: CACSRQETQYF. This sequence joins TRBV3-1 and TRBJ2-5; D remains unclear. Germline-derived CDR1 and CDR2 are LGHDT and YNNKEL (reference sequence). The CDR3 loop spans 11 amino acids.

V is TRBV3-1 and J is TRBJ2-4, with TRBD2 identical over 11 bases. The DNA end is more similar to TRBJ2-7, so the J call may be wrong. This CDR3 region has 15 residues. Germline V gene sequence: CDR1 LGHDT, CDR2 YNNKEL (reference sequence). The DNA of the CDR3 is TGTGCCAGCAGCCAAACCGGGACTAGCGGATACGAGCAGTACTTC. This translates into CASSQTGTSGYEQYF.

The chain links TRBV10-3 to TRBJ2-7; tentative D call: TRBD2 (6 bases). This CDR3 has 11 amino acids. Per the germline V gene, CDR1 is ENHRY and CDR2 is SYGVKD. Trimming shortened V by 4 bases and J by 12 bases, and 13 bases separated the two germline ends. The CDR3 coding sequence is TGTGCCATCAGTGTAGGGCGGGGAGTGTACTTC. Residues: CAISVGRGVYF.

The chain couples TRBV7-2 to TRBJ2-3, with 10 bases aligning to TRBD2. Germline V gene sequence: CDR1 SGHTA, CDR2 FQGNSA. The V gene end was trimmed by 3 bases and the J gene end by 0 bases; junction bases not matched to a gene: 3. The CDR3 covers 16 residues. The CDR3 region has the DNA TGTGCCAGCAGCTTTACTAGCGGGACCAGCACAGATACGCAGTATTTT. It yields the protein CASSFTSGTSTDTQYF. The complete variable domain, with remaining parts taken from reference TRBV7-2 and TRBJ2-3, reads GAGVSQSPSNKVTEKGKDVELRCDPISGHTALYWYRQSLGQGLEFLIYFQGNSAPDKSGLPSDRFSAERTGGSVSTLTIQRTQQEDSAVYLCASSFTSGTSTDTQYFGPGTRLTVL.

V usage is TRBV4-3 and J usage is TRBJ2-4, with D maybe TRBD2 (6 bases). The DNA end is more similar to TRBJ2-7, so the J call may be wrong. CDR1 and CDR2 from the germline V gene are LGHNA and YSLEER. CDR3 size: 15 residues. The CDR3 is CASSQGTGTDYEQYF. The CDR3 coding sequence is TGCGCCAGCAGCCAAGGGACCGGGACTGACTACGAGCAGTACTTC.

The rearrangement uses TRBV20-1 and TRBJ2-1; 7 positions match TRBD2. Germline loops: CDR1 DFQATT, CDR2 SNEGSKA (reference sequence). The CDR3 is 13 amino acids. V gave up 3 bases and J gave up 5 bases; unmatched junction bases: 4. CDR3 in amino acids: CSASRLADNEQFF. CDR3 DNA sequence: TGCAGTGCTAGTCGGCTAGCGGACAATGAGCAGTTCTTC.

The chain carries TRBV6-2 or TRBV6-3 and TRBJ2-4; 8 nucleotides match TRBD2. The DNA end lines up better with TRBJ2-7; the J call may be wrong. The CDR3 length is 13 residues. Germline loops: CDR1 MNHEY, CDR2 SVGEGT. Written as DNA, the CDR3 is TGTGCCGACTCAGCGGGAGAGGACAACGAGCAGTACTTC. Its translation is CADSAGEDNEQYF.

CDR3 bases: TGTGCCAGCAGGATAACAGTGAACACTGAAGCTTTCTTT. It is translated as CASRITVNTEAFF. The chain couples TRBV6-6 to TRBJ1-1; no reliable D call. CDR3 size: 13 residues. CDR1 is MNHNY and CDR2 is SVGAGI in the germline V gene (reference sequence). The V end lost 6 bases, the J end lost 0 bases, and 8 bases lay between the germline ends.

This clonotype was found a few times. The V and J genes are TRBV28 and TRBJ2-1; D uncertain. Trimming shortened V by 6 bases and J by 0 bases, and 9 bases separated the two germline ends. CDR1 and CDR2 (germline): MDHEN, SYDVKM. The CDR3 extends over 14 amino acids. The CDR3 region is CASRRASSYNEQFF. CDR3 sequence (DNA): TGTGCCAGCAGGCGAGCGAGCTCCTACAATGAGCAGTTCTTC.